This T cell receptor beta chain was observed in a study of blood T cell repertoires in COVID-19. Looking at the study overall: The United States, Italy and Spain were the sources of the acute and convalescent COVID-19 samples.

Germline V lookup: CDR1 DFQATT, CDR2 SNEGSKA (reference sequence). The CDR3 is 11 residues long. V was pared by 5 bases and J by 8 bases, with 12 bases between. Original methodology: Amplification from reference gene primers served as the basis for estimated nucleated cell counts. The data were produced by immunoSEQ multiplex PCR, yet TCRdb's version contains in-frame clones alone and is incomplete. V, J and clone size were drawn from that table, and D and trimming were deduced from the DNA. The table lists 300,000 to 400,000 clones, around 87% of them singletons. The TCR comes from a woman aged 45-60 years who had recovered from COVID-19. The chain is built from TRBV20-1 and TRBJ1-1, with no clear D. Specimen: peripheral blood. CDR3 protein: CSAYRLNEAFF. The CDR3 DNA follows: TGCAGTGCTTACAGACTAAACGAAGCTTTCTTT.